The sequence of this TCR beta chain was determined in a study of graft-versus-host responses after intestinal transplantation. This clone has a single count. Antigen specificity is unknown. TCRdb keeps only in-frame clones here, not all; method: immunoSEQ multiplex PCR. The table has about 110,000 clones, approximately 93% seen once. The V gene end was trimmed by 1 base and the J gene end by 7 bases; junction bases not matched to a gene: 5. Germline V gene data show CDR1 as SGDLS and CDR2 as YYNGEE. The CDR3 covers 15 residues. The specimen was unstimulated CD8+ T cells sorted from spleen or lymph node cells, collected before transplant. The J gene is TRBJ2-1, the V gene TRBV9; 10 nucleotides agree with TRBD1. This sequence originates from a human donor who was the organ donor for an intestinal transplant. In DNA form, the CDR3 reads TGTGCCAGCAGCGTAAGCGGGACAGGGGCTAATGAGCAGTTCTTC. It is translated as CASSVSGTGANEQFF.